A single T cell receptor beta chain is shown here with its context. Its matching antigen is unknown. The data originate from a study of graft-versus-host responses after intestinal transplantation. Study-level background: Every transplant recipient was induced with anti-thymocyte globulin, then maintained on tacrolimus and steroids for two to three years. Study results and caveats: Recipient bone marrow held GvH clones, some seen earlier in ileum or blood. Declines in HvG clones occurring early post-transplant were associated with peak circulating GvH clone levels. Individuals who had graft-donor T cell macrochimerism had allografts that showed high graft-versus-host to host-versus-graft clonal ratios.

Repertoires were generated with immunoSEQ multiplex PCR, while TCRdb's copy carries only in-frame clones and drops some. In the table there are roughly 60,000 clones, 70% to 90% of which are singletons. Trimming removed 6 bases at V and 1 base at J, with 18 bases between. The CDR3 loop spans 16 amino acids. Germline V gene data show CDR1 as MDHEN and CDR2 as SYDVKM. This TCR derives from a human patient who received an intestinal transplant, so some T cells may come from the graft donor. The input for sequencing was PBMCs, taken 26 days after transplant. The V call is TRBV28, the J call TRBJ1-1, with D uncertain. This chain's CDR3 is CASSGLLGVGNTEAFF. CDR3 DNA sequence: TGTGCCAGCAGCGGATTGTTAGGAGTGGGGAACACTGAAGCTTTCTTT.